The text below deals with one T cell receptor beta chain. Its binding antigen is unknown. Qualities for individual bases were not recorded, and no much larger clone is one base off. The cohort was made up of under 800 healthy bone marrow donors. All cohort members were sampled while nominally healthy, although unrecorded immune exposures were likely present. The donor was CMV seropositive and was included in the group of 250 to 350 seropositive cohort members. Every donor gave a peripheral blood sample, and the peripheral blood mononuclear cells from that sample were used for TCR beta sequencing. Genomic DNA was extracted from the blood cell samples with the Qiagen DNeasy Blood Extraction Kit. This specimen comes from a study of cytomegalovirus exposure and HLA in healthy donors (dated by TCRdb to the late 2010s). Some background on the complete study: An earlier analysis of several hundred of the donors reported 250 to 350 Gb of sequence data and 117 million unique TCR beta sequences obtained from about 200 million T cells. Approximately 310 gigabases of sequencing data and 75 million to 85 million unique TCR sequences made up an early release that covered approximately 700 HLA-typed donors. The genetic ancestry cluster associated with self-reported Caucasian donors included roughly 84% of the roughly 360 genotyped donors. The aim of the study was to test whether cataloging public T cell receptors could identify signatures of past pathogen exposure. The T cell repertoires of under 750 subjects were profiled by immunosequencing and related to cytomegalovirus serostatus. Besides the first cohort of 666 subjects, a separate validation cohort made up of 90 to 150 different subjects was used. To predict cytomegalovirus infection status, the study brought together high-throughput TCR immunosequencing, statistical association of individual TCRs with disease status, and machine learning. In a later analysis, previously published TCR beta repertoires from roughly 710 donors were re-analyzed and high-resolution HLA genotyping was added so that TCR occurrence patterns could be studied. Rather than using new phenotypic data, the later analysis identified candidate immune exposures from TCR beta sequences and from how often those sequences occurred across donors. An earlier analysis of several hundred of the donors used high-throughput TCR beta sequencing to judge whether each TCR beta V gene segment behaved as functional or pseudogenic. Alongside the repertoire data, information on donor age, sex, ethnicity and CMV serostatus was compiled. A later genetic analysis took genome-wide SNP genotypes for 398 of the 666 donors and used that subset as a discovery cohort. All discovery cohort repertoires had been generated on a single sequencing platform. Both class I and class II loci were covered by HLA typing, at four-digit resolution. The number of typed donors differed by locus: about 620-640 for A, B, C, DRB1 and DQB1; 522 for DQA1; approximately 600 for DPA1; and some 430 for DPB1. Roughly five DR-DQ haplotypes were handled as single units for association and clustering because linkage in the cohort was strong. Across some 400 genotyped donors of the cohort, an average of roughly 250,000 unique TCR beta nucleotide sequences per donor were sequenced, and roughly 18% of those sequences were non-productive.

Overall study outcomes, separate from this receptor: Some IMGT-functional V segments, including TRBV6-2 and TRBV6-3, could not be distinguished by the 87-base-pair reads and were therefore excluded. Seventeen rarely observed V segments, including chromosome 9 orphons, were excluded from the earlier analysis of almost 600 of the donors because counts were too low. In an earlier analysis of about 540 of the donors, most TCR beta V segments were observed in productive rearrangements about 90% or about 30% of the time, broadly matching IMGT annotations. A later genetic analysis reported fewer N-insertions in productive TCRs among donors in an Asian-associated ancestry cluster than the approximately 700-donor mean. A further reported finding was that TCR beta sequences accurately predicted the HLA-A and HLA-B alleles for most subjects in the first cohort. Linkage disequilibrium might explain the correlated functional status among segregating V segments, but an unknown experimental factor could not be excluded. The classifier was reported to diagnose cytomegalovirus status with high specificity and sensitivity in both the original and validation cohorts. A later analysis found that TCR association rates varied across HLA loci, with DRB1 alleles showing the most associated TCRs and HLA-C alleles the fewest. The authors suggested that the approach could potentially be extended to other disease states and immunological phenotypes. Roughly uniform sequencing depth across donors was assumed in presence/absence analyses, although this assumption may not hold. Because HLA typing was missing for some donors at each locus, association tests included only the typed subset. The study listed around 160 TCR beta chains as associated with cytomegalovirus. The cohort was sequenced for TCR beta chains only, and without alpha or paired-chain data the features that could be detected were limited. A cluster of highly shared sequence variants was judged likely to be a technical artifact of the sequencing pipeline. For the cohort, immune exposure information was limited to CMV serostatus. In a later analysis, over 15,000 TCR beta sequences were associated with specific HLA alleles at a false discovery rate of 0.05. In vitro tests confirmed that three of the cytomegalovirus-associated TCR beta chains recognize cytomegalovirus antigens. V-gene and J-gene trimming of TCR beta chains was associated with a missense DCLRE1C variant in a later genetic analysis, and the association was replicated in an independent cohort. While some public TCRs were present in many individuals, most TCR sequences turned up only very rarely across donors. A later analysis reported that several top co-occurrence clusters appeared linked to parvovirus B19, influenza, CMV and Epstein-Barr virus. Compared with equally common non-associated chains, HLA-associated TCR beta chains in a later analysis were more clonally expanded and had lower generation probabilities. When HLA alleles, especially DR and DQ, strongly co-occurred, TCR associations were difficult to assign to individual alleles. A later analysis found that most CMV-associated TCR beta chains appeared HLA-restricted, with HLA associations seemingly driven largely by CMV exposure.

Library preparation was by the immunoSEQ multiplex PCR assay. For the multiplex PCR, a mixture combining 60 forward primers for TCR Vbeta segments and 13 reverse primers for TCR Jbeta segments was used. A multiplex PCR assay on genomic DNA amplified the CDR3 region of rearranged TCR beta genes. The amplified TCR beta libraries were sequenced on the Illumina HiSeq System as 87-base-pair reads. In the source study's methods: A later analysis tallied roughly 78 million unique TCR beta chains across the 666 repertoires, and some 10 million of those chains were shared by two or more donors. To remove PCR and sequencing errors, raw reads were error-corrected and collapsed into unique sequences using a nearest-neighbor algorithm that merged closely related sequences. V, D and J gene segments were assigned by aligning CDR3 sequences to IMGT reference sequences. Each retained sequence needed at least a six-nucleotide match to both a V gene segment and a J gene segment. A rearrangement counted as productive if the CDR3 had no stop codons and remained in frame with V and J, and every other rearrangement counted as non-productive. Following IMGT convention, CDR3 was defined as the stretch from the second conserved V-encoded cysteine to the conserved J-encoded phenylalanine. The earlier analysis of 450 to 750 of the donors excluded any sequence lacking an unambiguous match to a single V gene segment. In an earlier analysis of approximately 500 of the donors, a V segment was called functional when productive rearrangements were above 56.7%, and segregating when the standard deviation between donors exceeded 5%. A statistical classification framework was built for diagnosing cytomegalovirus status from the catalog of TCR beta chain sequences. In a later analysis, V and J genes were assigned by comparing TCR nucleotide sequences against IMGT/GENE-DB human TR gene sequences. The TCRdist pipeline was used in a later analysis to assign CDR3 sequences and most-parsimonious VDJ recombination scenarios. In a later analysis, every TCR beta chain was defined by the combination of its CDR3 amino acid sequence and its V-gene family, and reads without a unique V-gene family were dropped. A later analysis removed nearly 600 highly shared, low-generation-probability nucleotide sequences to deal with suspected cross-contamination and a sequencing artifact. For each public chain, a later analysis derived a clonal expansion index from normalized ranks of inferred template counts within each repertoire. A later analysis computed generation probabilities with a VDJ recombination model fitted to out-of-frame rearrangements, and checked the results against IGoR. Hypergeometric tests were used in a later analysis to score TCR-TCR, TCR-HLA and TCR-CMV co-occurrence, with a repertoire-size bias correction applied to the TCR pairs. False discovery rates were estimated in a later analysis by permuting HLA or CMV assignments 20 times. A later analysis grouped co-occurring TCRs with DBSCAN, adding TCRdist sequence similarity when clustering within HLA-allele-positive subsets. Co-occurrence clustering excluded repertoires with fewer than 30,000 or more than 120,000 public chains, plus five with anomalous nucleotide sharing. The source is immuneACCESS, and TCRdb retained only in-frame sequences with V and J called. Part of the clones is not carried over; for the studies checked, unresolved V genes explain less than half of this, and the remainder is unexplained. D and trimming come from the DNA, and the V and J calls and clone size come from that table. Recorded for this sample are approximately 120,000 clones; around 70% of them occurred a single time. Around 5.4% of the sample belongs to the ten largest clones.

The CDR3 sequence holds 13 residues, the cysteine and phenylalanine included. The read is trimmed to its CDR3 DNA, 39 bases read in frame from base 1. Trimming takes 10 bases off V and 4 bases off J; junction bases not matched to a gene: 10. Based on the germline V gene, the CDR1 and CDR2 sequences are ENHRY and SYGVKD. The receptor was derived from a woman aged 70-85 years in good health and CMV-seropositive. This receptor chain uses TRBV10-3 and TRBJ2-7; 7 bases in the middle match TRBD1. Specimen: PBMCs. CDR3 region: CATAAQGDYEQYF. The DNA sequence is TGTGCCACCGCGGCCCAGGGGGATTACGAGCAGTACTTC.